The 3 T cell receptor beta chains listed next were all sequenced from one sample in a study of blood T cell repertoires in COVID-19. The data were produced by immunoSEQ multiplex PCR, yet TCRdb's version contains in-frame clones alone and is incomplete. The sample has around 200,000 clones, 85% seen once. Source material: PBMCs or T cells enriched from blood (not recorded which). The receptors come from a middle-aged man who had recovered from COVID-19.

The V and J genes are TRBV13 and TRBJ2-3, with D possibly matching TRBD1 (5 bases). V was pared by 0 bases and J by 4 bases, with 14 bases between. Per the germline V gene, CDR1 is PRHDT and CDR2 is FYEKMQ (reference sequence). The CDR3 spans 16 residues. CDR3: CASSLGPRQIPDTQYF. The CDR3 nucleotides read TGTGCCAGCAGCTTAGGCCCCAGACAGATCCCAGATACGCAGTATTTT.

A word on this clone: At the DNA level, this CDR3 is encoded by other sequences in the same sample as well. The chain employs TRBV18 and TRBJ2-5; the D gene is possibly TRBD1 (6 bases). Germline V lookup: CDR1 KGHSH, CDR2 LQKENI. This CDR3 contains 15 residues. V was cut by 3 bases and J by 2 bases, with 13 bases left in between. In DNA, the CDR3 is TGTGCCAGCTCACCCTTGCAAAGGGGGCAAGAGACCCAGTACTTC. It specifies CASSPLQRGQETQYF.

This clone appeared once. The chain is built from TRBV5-5 and TRBJ1-6; 8 bases map to TRBD1. Trimming at V came to 0 bases and at J to 10 bases, leaving 6 bases not matched to a gene. Germline V gene data show CDR1 as SGHKS and CDR2 as YYEKEE (reference sequence). This CDR3 has 15 amino acids. In DNA form, the CDR3 reads TGTGCCAGCAGCTTGGTGGCCAGGGGGCCGTCACCCCTCCACTTT. It codes for CASSLVARGPSPLHF.